The present TCR beta chain was sequenced within a study of identical twins. A single record per CDR3 protein comes from TCRdb applying MiXCR to the 5' RACE reads. The sample lists 500,000 to 600,000 distinct CDR3 sequences; 22% were seen once. Many counts were recorded for this clonotype. Its antigen is not known. Study observations and caveats: Invariant T cells like MAIT and iNKT could partly confound the zero-insertion analyses.

From germline, CDR1 is MNHEY and CDR2 SMNVEV (reference sequence). The length of the CDR3 is 16 residues. The junction had 9 bases not matched to a gene; V was cut back by 4 bases and J by 4 bases. The same specimen was also included in a second study, on T cells expressing NK-cell markers.

The sample taken for sequencing was CD4+ T cells sorted from blood. The sequence derives from a woman aged 18-30 years in good health. The rearrangement joins TRBV27 to TRBJ2-1; 8 bases agree with TRBD2. Here the CDR3 reads CASSSPGGGWYNEQFF. DNA of the CDR3: TGTGCCAGCAGTTCCCCGGGGGGGGGGTGGTACAATGAGCAGTTCTTC.